The TCR beta chain under discussion was sequenced for a study of immune cell composition in non-small cell lung cancer. Regarding the study as a whole: Top 10 clone scores and clonality were higher in squamous than adenocarcinoma.

The V and J ends lost 4 bases and 3 bases, in that order; junction bases with no gene match: 5. Germline V lookup: CDR1 SGHNT, CDR2 YYREEE (reference sequence). The length of the CDR3 is 16 residues. Sequencing was performed with immunoSEQ multiplex PCR; in TCRdb, only in-frame clones are kept and a portion is missing. The sample lists about 2,200 clones; about 91% were seen once. This clone occurred a few times. Its antigen remains unknown. This receptor was identified in a human donor with non-small cell lung cancer. The chain employs TRBV5-4 and TRBJ2-3; 13 positions agree with TRBD2. The sequenced sample was lung tumor tissue. The DNA for the CDR3 is TGTGCCAGCAGCCGGGGGACTAGCGGGAAAACAGATACGCAGTATTTT. This codes for CASSRGTSGKTDTQYF. Full variable domain (missing parts from reference TRBV5-4 and TRBJ2-3): ETGVTQSPTHLIKTRGQQVTLRCSSQSGHNTVSWYQQALGQGPQFIFQYYREEENGRGNFPPRFSGLQFPNYSSELNVNALELDDSALYLCASSRGTSGKTDTQYFGPGTRLTVL.